This TCR beta chain stems from a study of T cell repertoires in cytomegalovirus infection. In the study overall: Matching HLA type and CMV infection were both indicated by public TCR beta signatures. Study observations and caveats: Cumulative public TCR beta family frequency identified carriers of CMV plus the relevant HLA. Dominant in the ex vivo response were TCR beta clonotypes restricted by HLA-C and specific for CMV.

This clonotype was detected a few times. Its matching antigen is unknown. TCRdb reanalysed the reads using MiXCR and keeps one entry per CDR3 protein. The table has some 320,000 distinct CDR3 sequences, roughly 9.5% seen once; the top ten hold about 4.5%. This CDR3 is built from 15 residues. Germline CDR1 is SGHVS and CDR2 is FNYEAQ. J was trimmed by 4 bases and V by 5 bases; bases with no gene match: 6. This chain links TRBV7-6 with TRBJ1-4; the match to TRBD1 covers 8 bases. Sequencing was performed on PBMCs. The clonotype was recovered from a human donor in good health (CMV status not recorded). Some clones in this sample may be carry-over from other donors' samples. CDR3 in DNA: TGTGCCAGCAGCCCGACAGGGGTACATAATGAAAAACTGTTTTTT. Its protein is CASSPTGVHNEKLFF. Drawing the rest from reference TRBV7-6 and TRBJ1-4, the complete variable domain is GAGVSQSPRYKVTKRGQDVALRCDPISGHVSLYWYRQALGQGPEFLTYFNYEAQQDKSGLPNDRFSAERPEGSISTLTIQRTEQRDSAMYRCASSPTGVHNEKLFFGSGTQLSVL.